Listed below are T cell receptor beta chains from one sample, sequenced in a study of T cells in Graves' hyperthyroidism and ophthalmopathy. Each CDR3 protein gets one entry after TCRdb re-called the multiplex PCR reads with MiXCR. The sample lists roughly 650,000 distinct CDR3 sequences; about 16% were seen once. The sequencing sample was made of blood. These receptors all come from a middle-aged woman with Graves' ophthalmopathy. The CDR3 runs from the conserved cysteine through the conserved F or W. D genes are given only for firm matches. Clone size is stated in some rows and not others, as once, few, many or a class when expanded.

V gene,clone size,D gene,J gene,CDR3 DNA,CDR3 protein
TRBV30,NA,TRBD1,TRBJ2-3,TGTGCCCGCAAAGCAGGGGGTACAGATACGCAGTATTTT,CARKAGGTDTQYF
TRBV30,many,NA,TRBJ1-2,TGTGCCTGGAGTGTACGGGCAGTCCTCTACACCTTC,CAWSVRAVLYTF
TRBV29-1,NA,TRBD2,TRBJ2-3,TGCAGCGCTACGCCTCTAGCGGGAGGACTCACAGATACGCAGTATTTT,CSATPLAGGLTDTQYF
TRBV2,many,TRBD1,TRBJ2-3,TGTGCCAGCAGTAGGGACAGGGGACGCACAGATACGCAGTATTTT,CASSRDRGRTDTQYF
TRBV2,many,NA,TRBJ1-2,TGTGCCAGCAGTTTCCGGACGGGCACCGCTAACTATGGCTACACCTTC,CASSFRTGTANYGYTF
TRBV6-1,few,NA,TRBJ2-7,TGTGCCAGCAGTTATTACAGGACAGATAGGGAGCAGTACTTC,CASSYYRTDREQYF
TRBV12-3/TRBV12-4,NA,TRBD1,TRBJ1-5,TGTGCCAGCAGACTTACAGGGGGCAATCAGCCCCAGCATTTT,CASRLTGGNQPQHF
TRBV6-1,NA,NA,TRBJ1-2,TGTGCCAGCACCCTCCAATCGACGACCTATGGCTACACCTTC,CASTLQSTTYGYTF
TRBV20-1,many,TRBD2,TRBJ2-3,TGCAGTGCTCAAGGACTAGCCGTAGGCCCTTTGGAGGATACGCAGTATTTT,CSAQGLAVGPLEDTQYF
TRBV20-1,many,TRBD1,TRBJ1-4,TGCAGTGCTAGAGTAAGGGGGACAGCTAATGAAAAACTGTTTTTT,CSARVRGTANEKLFF
TRBV5-1,NA,NA,TRBJ1-4,TGCGCCAGCAGCTTGGTAAGGGGAATCGATGAAAAACTGTTTTTT,CASSLVRGIDEKLFF
TRBV15,many,NA,TRBJ2-5,TGTGCCACCAGCAGAGTTTTACACCCACAAGAGACCCAGTACTTC,CATSRVLHPQETQYF
TRBV20-1,many,NA,TRBJ2-3,TGCAGTGCTGCCCATTACACAGATACGCAGTATTTT,CSAAHYTDTQYF
TRBV3-1,many,NA,TRBJ2-5,TGTGCCAGCAGCCAAGAGGGCAGGGGCCAAGAGACCCAGTACTTC,CASSQEGRGQETQYF
TRBV20-1,many,NA,TRBJ1-1,TGCAGTGCTAGAGATGGCAGGGTCGGGGGCACTGAAGCTTTCTTT,CSARDGRVGGTEAFF
TRBV11-2,few,NA,TRBJ1-5,TGTGCCAGCAGCTCCGTTAGCAATCAGCCCCAGCATTTT,CASSSVSNQPQHF
TRBV6-1,many,NA,TRBJ1-5,TGTGCCAGCAGTGAAGTGGGGGAATGGCGTGGTCAGCCCCAGCATTTT,CASSEVGEWRGQPQHF
TRBV18,many,TRBD2,TRBJ2-1,TGTGCCAGCTCACTTGGGACTAGCGGGGGAGCTACCTACAATGAGCAGTTCTTC,CASSLGTSGGATYNEQFF
TRBV27,NA,TRBD2,TRBJ2-1,TGTGCCAGCAGTGACTGGACTAGCGGGGGGTCCTACAATGAGCAGTTCTTC,CASSDWTSGGSYNEQFF
TRBV20-1,many,TRBD1,TRBJ1-1,TGCAGTGCTAGAGTTCTGACAGGGTTCCGCACTGAAGCTTTCTTT,CSARVLTGFRTEAFF
TRBV5-6,few,NA,TRBJ2-1,TGTGCCAGCAGCTCCCTGGGATTTTTTGAGCAGTTCTTC,CASSSLGFFEQFF
TRBV20-1,few,TRBD1,TRBJ1-2,TGCAGTGCTAGGGACAGGGGGCTAAATGGCTACACCTTC,CSARDRGLNGYTF
TRBV27,few,NA,TRBJ1-6,TGTGCCAGCAGTTTCTTGTCGACGTCACCCCTCCACTTT,CASSFLSTSPLHF
TRBV30,many,TRBD1,TRBJ2-1,TGTGCCTGGAACAGGGGTTACAATGAGCAGTTCTTC,CAWNRGYNEQFF
TRBV28,few,TRBD1,TRBJ1-5,TGTGCCAGCACGGGACAGGGGCTCGGCAATCAGCCCCAGCATTTT,CASTGQGLGNQPQHF
TRBV6-1,NA,NA,TRBJ1-3,TGTGCCAGCAGTATAAGCTTCGACATGCCTGGAAACACCATATATTTT,CASSISFDMPGNTIYF
TRBV13,many,TRBD2,TRBJ2-1,TGTGCCAGCAGCTTACAGCCTAGCGGGAGGAGCAACAATGAGCAGTTCTTC,CASSLQPSGRSNNEQFF
TRBV5-8,few,NA,TRBJ2-5,TGTGCCAGCAGCTTTGTGTTCTCCTCCCATAAGGAGACCCAGCACTTC,CASSFVFSSHKETQHF
TRBV19,few,NA,TRBJ2-3,TGTGCCAGTAGTAACGCGGGATCTTGGGTTGGAGATACGCAGTATTTT,CASSNAGSWVGDTQYF
TRBV18,many,NA,TRBJ1-1,TGTGCCAGCTCACCCAAACAGGTTATGCAATCTGAAGCTTTCTTT,CASSPKQVMQSEAFF
TRBV7-9,NA,NA,TRBJ2-7,TGTGCCAGCAGCTTTGGGGGGATCGAGCAGTACTTC,CASSFGGIEQYF
TRBV18,many,NA,TRBJ1-1,TGTGCCAGCTCACCCCGCCAGGGTGCCACTGAAGCTTTCTTT,CASSPRQGATEAFF
TRBV9,few,TRBD1,TRBJ2-5,TGTGCCAGCAGCCCAGGGGACAGGGGGATCCAAGAGACCCAGTACTTC,CASSPGDRGIQETQYF
TRBV6-1,few,TRBD1,TRBJ1-1,TGTGCCAGCAGGAAGACAGGGACCACTGAAGCTTTCTTT,CASRKTGTTEAFF
TRBV25-1,NA,NA,TRBJ2-2,TGTGCCAGCAGATCGGAGACAGGCGCGAACACCGGGGAGCTGTTTTTT,CASRSETGANTGELFF
TRBV6-2/TRBV6-3,few,TRBD2,TRBJ2-7,TGTGCCAGCAGTCCTAGCGGGAGTGAGTCCTACGAGCAGTACTTC,CASSPSGSESYEQYF